The 2 T cell receptor beta chains listed next were all sequenced from one sample in a study of CD8 T cells in Susac syndrome. Random hexamers served to reverse transcribe about 0.45 to 1 ug RNA. MiXCR, run by TCRdb on the immunoSEQ multiplex PCR reads, gives a single entry per CDR3 protein. The repertoire consists of about 53,000 distinct CDR3 sequences, with about 95% occurring once and the leading ten covering less than 0.8%. The specimen was CD8+ T cells from PBMCs. Receptor source: a human donor with Susac syndrome.

V and J are TRBV30 and TRBJ1-1, with TRBD1 as a possible D gene (5 bases). V dropped 4 bases and J dropped 3 bases, with 6 bases sitting between them. Germline lookup yields CDR1 GTSNPN and CDR2 SVGIG (reference sequence). This CDR3 comprises 11 residues. CDR3 protein: CAWTRDTEAFF. The CDR3 DNA reads TGTGCCTGGACCAGGGACACTGAAGCTTTCTTT.

The chain is built from TRBV5-1 and TRBJ2-3, with 10 bases aligning to TRBD2. Germline V lookup: CDR1 SGHRS, CDR2 YFSETQ. V was clipped by 1 base and J by 2 bases; unmatched bases: 13. The CDR3 extends over 19 amino acids. The CDR3 DNA sequence: TGCGCCAGCAGCTTGTCGGCTAGCGGGGGTTTCGTACCCACAGATACGCAGTATTTT. Its protein is CASSLSASGGFVPTDTQYF.